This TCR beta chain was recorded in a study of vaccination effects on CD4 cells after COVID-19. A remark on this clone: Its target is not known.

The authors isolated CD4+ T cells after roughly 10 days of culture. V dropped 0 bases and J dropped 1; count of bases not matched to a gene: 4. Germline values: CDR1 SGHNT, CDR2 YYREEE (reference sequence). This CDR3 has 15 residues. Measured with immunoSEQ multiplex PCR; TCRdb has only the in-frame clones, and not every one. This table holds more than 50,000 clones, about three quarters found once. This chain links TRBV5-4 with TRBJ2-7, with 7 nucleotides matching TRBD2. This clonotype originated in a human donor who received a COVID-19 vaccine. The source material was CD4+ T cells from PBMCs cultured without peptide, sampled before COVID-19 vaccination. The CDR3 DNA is TGTGCCAGCAGCTTGGCGGGGGGTTCGTCCTACGAGCAGTACGTC. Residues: CASSLAGGSSYEQYV.